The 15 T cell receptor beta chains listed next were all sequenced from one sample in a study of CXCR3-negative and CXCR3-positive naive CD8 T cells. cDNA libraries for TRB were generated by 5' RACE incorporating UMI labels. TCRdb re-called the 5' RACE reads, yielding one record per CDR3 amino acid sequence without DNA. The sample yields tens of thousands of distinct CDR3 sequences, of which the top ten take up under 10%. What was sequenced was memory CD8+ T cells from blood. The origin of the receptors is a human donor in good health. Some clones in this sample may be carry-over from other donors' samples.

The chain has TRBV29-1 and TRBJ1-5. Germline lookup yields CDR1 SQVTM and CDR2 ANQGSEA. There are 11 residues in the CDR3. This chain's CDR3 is CSVNSNQPQHF.

CDR3 in amino acids: CSADAPTGARDYEQYF. The chain is built from TRBV20-1 and TRBJ2-7; the D call of TRBD1 rests on TCRdb alone, since no DNA is present to check it. The germline CDR1 and CDR2 sequences are DFQATT and SNEGSKA (reference sequence). The CDR3 is 16 residues long.

The CDR3: CASSRRDNPSYNEQFF. This sequence joins TRBV14 and TRBJ2-1; TCRdb selects TRBD1, and the lack of DNA leaves this call unchecked. Germline CDR1 SGHDN, CDR2 FVKESK. The CDR3 covers 16 residues.

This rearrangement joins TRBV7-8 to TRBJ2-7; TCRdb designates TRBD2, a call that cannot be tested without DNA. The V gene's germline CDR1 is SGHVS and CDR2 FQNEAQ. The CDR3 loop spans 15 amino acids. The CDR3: CASSLPGEGSYEQYF.

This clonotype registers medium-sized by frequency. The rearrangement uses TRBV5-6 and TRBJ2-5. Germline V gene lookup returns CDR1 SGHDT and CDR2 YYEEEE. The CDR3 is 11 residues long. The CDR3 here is CASTSGETQYF.

The CDR3 loop is CSARAMPGGGSLEDYEQYF. V usage is TRBV20-1 and J usage is TRBJ2-7; the D call of TRBD2 rests on TCRdb alone, since no DNA is present to check it. The CDR3 consists of 19 residues. Germline V gene lookup returns CDR1 DFQATT and CDR2 SNEGSKA (reference sequence).

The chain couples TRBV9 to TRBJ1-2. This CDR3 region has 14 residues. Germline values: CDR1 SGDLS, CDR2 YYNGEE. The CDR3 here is CASSGEAGPYGYTF.

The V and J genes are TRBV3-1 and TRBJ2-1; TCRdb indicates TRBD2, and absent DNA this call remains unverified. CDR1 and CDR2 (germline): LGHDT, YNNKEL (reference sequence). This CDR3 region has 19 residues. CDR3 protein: CASSQISGGDFSSYNEQFF.

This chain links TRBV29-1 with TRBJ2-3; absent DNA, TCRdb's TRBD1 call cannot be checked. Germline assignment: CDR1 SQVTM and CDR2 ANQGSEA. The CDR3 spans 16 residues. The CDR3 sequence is CSVAGTLKDATDTQYF.

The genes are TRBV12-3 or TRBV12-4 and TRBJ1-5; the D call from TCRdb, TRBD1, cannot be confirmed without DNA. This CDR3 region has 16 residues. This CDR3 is CASSPGWQSSNQPQHF.

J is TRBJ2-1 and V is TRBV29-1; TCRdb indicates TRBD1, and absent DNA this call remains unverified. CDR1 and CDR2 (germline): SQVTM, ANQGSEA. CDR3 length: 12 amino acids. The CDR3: CSVGTGGHEQLF.

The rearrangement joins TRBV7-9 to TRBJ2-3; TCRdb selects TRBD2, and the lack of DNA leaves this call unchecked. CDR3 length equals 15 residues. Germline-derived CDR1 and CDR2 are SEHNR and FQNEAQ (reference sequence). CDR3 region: CASSPSGSGVDTQYF.

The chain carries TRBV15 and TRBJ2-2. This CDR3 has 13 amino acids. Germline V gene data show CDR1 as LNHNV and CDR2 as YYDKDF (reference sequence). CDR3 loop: CATSSLTTGELFF. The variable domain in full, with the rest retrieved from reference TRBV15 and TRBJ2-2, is DAMVIQNPRYQVTQFGKPVTLSCSQTLNHNVMYWYQQKSSQAPKLLFHYYDKDFNNEADTPDNFQSRRPNTSFCFLDIRSPGLGDTAMYLCATSSLTTGELFFGEGSRLTVL.

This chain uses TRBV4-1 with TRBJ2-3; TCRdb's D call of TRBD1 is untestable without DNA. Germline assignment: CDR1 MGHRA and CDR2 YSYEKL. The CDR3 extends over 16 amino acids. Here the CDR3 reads CASSQLNVPPTDTQYF.

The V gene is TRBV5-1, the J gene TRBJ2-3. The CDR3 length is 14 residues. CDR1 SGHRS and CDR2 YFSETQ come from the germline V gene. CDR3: CASSSAGQTDTQYF.